The 12 T cell receptor beta chains below come from one sample, sequenced in a study of regulatory T cells in long-lasting Graves disease. Regarding time point: newly diagnosed GD, antithyroid drugs for less than 3 months. Isolated PBMC RNA provided the starting material for the TCR library. Investigators prepared the TCR beta libraries by applying iRepertoire HTBI primers and Arm-PCR of CDR3 regions. TCRdb reprocessed the multiplex PCR reads via MiXCR and lists one record per CDR3 protein. The sample records about 610,000 distinct CDR3 sequences, 16% being singletons. Separately, the same data were catalogued under a study of T cells in Graves' hyperthyroidism and ophthalmopathy.

This specimen consisted of peripheral blood mononuclear cells (PBMCs), obtained at new diagnosis, from a patient treated with antithyroid drugs. The receptors come from a young man with Graves disease.

This clonotype appeared many times. This rearrangement joins TRBV7-3 to TRBJ2-3; tentative D call: TRBD2 (7 bases). This CDR3 has 15 residues. V shed 5 bases and J shed 4 bases, with 16 bases lying between them. The germline V gene has CDR1 SGHTA and CDR2 FQGTGA. Written as DNA, the CDR3 is TGTGCCAGCAGCCCGAGGGGGGGTAAGGCAGATACGCAGTATTTT. It encodes CASSPRGGKADTQYF.

This clonotype was recorded a few times. The CDR3 DNA sequence: TGCAGTGCTATGGTCGCCGACAGGGGGCAGGTGAACACTGAAGCTTTCTTT. Its translation: CSAMVADRGQVNTEAFF. The chain couples TRBV20-1 to TRBJ1-1; 10 nucleotides match TRBD1. Looked up from germline, CDR1 is DFQATT and CDR2 is SNEGSKA (reference sequence). V gave up 4 bases and J gave up 0 bases; unmatched junction bases: 11. This CDR3 spans 17 amino acids.

V is TRBV9 and J is TRBJ2-5; 7 bases are a match to TRBD2. With V trimmed by 4 bases and J by 3 bases, 9 bases remained unmatched. The germline CDR1 and CDR2 sequences are SGDLS and YYNGEE. This CDR3 spans 15 amino acids. The CDR3 region is CASSPAGVDEETQYF. CDR3 nucleotides: TGTGCCAGCAGCCCGGCGGGAGTGGATGAAGAGACCCAGTACTTC.

A remark on this clonotype: Sequence at one end of the junction differs from germline and may be a read error. This chain links TRBV11-3 with TRBJ2-2, with D possibly TRBD1 on 6 matching bases. Germline CDR1 reads SGHNT; CDR2 reads YENEEA. The CDR3 runs 13 residues. CDR3 sequence reads: CTSNGGGTGELFF. In DNA form, the CDR3 reads TGTACCAGCAATGGGGGCGGCACCGGGGAGCTGTTTTTT.

This clonotype has a count of ten or more. CDR3 bases: TGTGCCAGTAGTCGGACAGGGGACCCCTACAATGAGCAGTTCTTC. Translating gives CASSRTGDPYNEQFF. The chain combines TRBV19 with TRBJ2-1; 9 nucleotides match TRBD1. Germline V gene sequence: CDR1 LNHDA, CDR2 SQIVND (reference sequence). The CDR3 runs 15 residues. V trimming: 5 bases; J trimming: 2 bases; junction bases outside the gene matches: 4.

This clonotype came up a few times. CDR3 coding DNA: TGTGCCAGCAGTTCGGACAGGGAAGGGGTGAACGAGCAGTACTTC. Protein sequence: CASSSDREGVNEQYF. The genes are TRBV27 and TRBJ2-7; TRBD1 matches 8 bases. With 4 bases clipped from V and 5 bases from J, the junction kept 10 bases outside the gene matches. This CDR3 is 15 amino acids long. Germline V CDR1 and CDR2: MNHEY, SMNVEV (reference sequence).

A few counts support this clonotype. The chain links TRBV7-2 to TRBJ2-6; 11 bases are a match to TRBD2. V was pared by 0 bases and J by 3 bases, with 1 base of the junction left unmatched. The germline gives CDR1 SGHTA, CDR2 FQGNSA. CDR3 length: 17 residues. The CDR3 sequence is CASSLASGRGGANVLTF. The CDR3 region has the DNA TGTGCCAGCAGCTTAGCTAGCGGGAGGGGTGGGGCCAACGTCCTGACTTTC.

Turning to this clonotype: A much larger clone differs by one base, so this may be a read error. The CDR3 ends on some other residue instead of the conserved phenylalanine or tryptophan, so this is likely a read error. This sequence joins TRBV7-9 and TRBJ2-1, with 7 bases lining up with TRBD1. The CDR3 covers 15 residues. The germline CDR1 and CDR2 sequences are SEHNR and FQNEAQ (reference sequence). The V gene end was trimmed by 2 bases and the J gene end by 2 bases; junction bases not matched to a gene: 3. DNA for the CDR3: TGTGCCAGCAGCTTAAAGACAGGGACCTACAATGAGCAGTTCTGC. This encodes CASSLKTGTYNEQFC.

This clonotype was seen many times. The CDR3 reads CASSSNPSYEQYF. CDR3 nucleotide sequence: TGTGCCAGCAGCTCCAACCCCTCCTACGAGCAGTACTTC. J is TRBJ2-7 and V is TRBV11-3; D gene uncertain. The germline V and J ends were trimmed by 4 bases and 0 bases, with 7 bases remaining between them. Germline lookup yields CDR1 SGHNT and CDR2 YENEEA. This CDR3 region has 13 residues.

This clonotype appeared many times. V is TRBV28 and J is TRBJ2-3, with D maybe TRBD2 (5 bases). Trimming took off 5 bases at V and 2 bases at J, with 14 bases between the two ends. The germline CDR1 and CDR2 sequences are MDHEN and SYDVKM. The CDR3 is 15 amino acids. In DNA form, the CDR3 reads TGTGCCAGCAGTCCCCTGGAGCGGTCCACAGATACGCAGTATTTT. It codes for CASSPLERSTDTQYF.

This clonotype has just a few counts. V and J are TRBV14 and TRBJ2-7; 7 nucleotides match TRBD1. Trimming cost V 4 bases and J 0 bases; bases outside gene matches: 6. Germline V CDR1 and CDR2: SGHDN, FVKESK. This CDR3 region has 15 residues. CDR3 in amino acids: CASSPWDRNSYEQYF. The CDR3 DNA reads as TGTGCCAGCAGCCCCTGGGACAGAAACTCCTACGAGCAGTACTTC.

V is TRBV7-3 and J is TRBJ2-7; D gene unclear. CDR3 size: 15 residues. Trimming cost V 5 bases and J 0 bases, with 14 bases left between them. Germline CDR1 reads SGHTA; CDR2 reads FQGTGA. The CDR3 loop reads CASSRTSETSYEQYF. CDR3 bases: TGTGCCAGCAGCCGGACCTCCGAGACCTCCTACGAGCAGTACTTC.